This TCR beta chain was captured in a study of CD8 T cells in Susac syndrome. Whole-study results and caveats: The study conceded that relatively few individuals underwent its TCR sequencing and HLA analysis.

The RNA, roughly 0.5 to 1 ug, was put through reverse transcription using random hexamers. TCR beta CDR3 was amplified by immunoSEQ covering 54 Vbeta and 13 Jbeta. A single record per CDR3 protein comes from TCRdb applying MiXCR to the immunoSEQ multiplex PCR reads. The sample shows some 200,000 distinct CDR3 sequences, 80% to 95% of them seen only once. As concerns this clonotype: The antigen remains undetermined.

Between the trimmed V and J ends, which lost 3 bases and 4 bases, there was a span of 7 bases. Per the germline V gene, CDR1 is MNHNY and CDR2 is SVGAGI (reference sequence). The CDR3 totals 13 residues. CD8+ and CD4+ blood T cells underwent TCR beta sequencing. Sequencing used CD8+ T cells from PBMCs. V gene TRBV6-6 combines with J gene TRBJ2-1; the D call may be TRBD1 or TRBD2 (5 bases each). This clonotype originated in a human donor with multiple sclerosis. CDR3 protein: CASSYWGYNEQFF. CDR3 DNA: TGTGCCAGCAGTTATTGGGGGTACAATGAGCAGTTCTTC.